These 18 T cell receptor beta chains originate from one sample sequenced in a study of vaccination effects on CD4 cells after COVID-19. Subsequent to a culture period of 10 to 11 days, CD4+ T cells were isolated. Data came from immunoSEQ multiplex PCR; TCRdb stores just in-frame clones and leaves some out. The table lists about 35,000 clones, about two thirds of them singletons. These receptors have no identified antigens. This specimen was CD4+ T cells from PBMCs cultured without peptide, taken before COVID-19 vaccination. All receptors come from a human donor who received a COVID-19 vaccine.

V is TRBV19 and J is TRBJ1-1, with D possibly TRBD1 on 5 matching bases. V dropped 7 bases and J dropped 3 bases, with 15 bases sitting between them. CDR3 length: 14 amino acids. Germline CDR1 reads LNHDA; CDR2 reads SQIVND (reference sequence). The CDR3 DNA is TGTGCCAGTACCAGCCGGGGGAAAGACACTGAAGCTTTCTTT. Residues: CASTSRGKDTEAFF.

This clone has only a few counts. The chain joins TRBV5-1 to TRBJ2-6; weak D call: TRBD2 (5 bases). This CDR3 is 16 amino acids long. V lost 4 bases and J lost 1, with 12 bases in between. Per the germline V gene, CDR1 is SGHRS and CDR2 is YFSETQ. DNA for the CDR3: TGCGCCAGCAGCGCGGGTGCCGCGTCTGGGGCCAACGTCCTGACTTTC. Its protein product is CASSAGAASGANVLTF.

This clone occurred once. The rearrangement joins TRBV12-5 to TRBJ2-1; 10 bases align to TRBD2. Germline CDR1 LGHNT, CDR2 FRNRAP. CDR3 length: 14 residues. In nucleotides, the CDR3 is TGTGCCGGCGGAGCGGGAGGGCCGAACAATGAGCAGTTCTTC. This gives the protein CAGGAGGPNNEQFF. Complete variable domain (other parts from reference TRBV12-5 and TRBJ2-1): DARVTQTPRHKVTEMGQEVTMRCQPILGHNTVFWYRQTMMQGLELLAYFRNRAPLDDSGMPKDRFSAEMPDATLATLKIQPSEPRDSAVYFCAGGAGGPNNEQFFGPGTRLTVL.

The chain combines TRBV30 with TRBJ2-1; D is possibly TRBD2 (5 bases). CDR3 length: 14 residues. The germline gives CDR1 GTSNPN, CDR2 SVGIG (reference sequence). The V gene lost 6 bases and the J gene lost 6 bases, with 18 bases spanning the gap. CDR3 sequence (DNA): TGTGCCTGCAGTTCAATCCGGGGTATCAATGAGCAGTTCTTC. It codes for CACSSIRGINEQFF. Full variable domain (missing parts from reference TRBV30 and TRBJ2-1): SQTIHQWPATLVQPVGSPLSLECTVEGTSNPNLYWYRQAAGRGLQLLFYSVGIGQISSEVPQNLSASRPQDRQFILSSKKLLLSDSGFYLCACSSIRGINEQFFGPGTRLTVL.

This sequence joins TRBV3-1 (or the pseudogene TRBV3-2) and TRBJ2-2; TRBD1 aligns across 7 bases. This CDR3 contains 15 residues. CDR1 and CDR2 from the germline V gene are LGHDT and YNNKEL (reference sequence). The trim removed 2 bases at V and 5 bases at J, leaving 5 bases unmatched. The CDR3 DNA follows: TGTGCCAGCAGCCAATTGAGGGGGCGTACCGGGGAGCTGTTTTTT. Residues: CASSQLRGRTGELFF.

The CDR3 here is CATSREPGPGTDTQYF. The CDR3 coding sequence is TGTGCCACCAGCAGAGAACCGGGACCAGGCACAGATACGCAGTATTTT. This rearrangement joins TRBV15 to TRBJ2-3, with D perhaps matching TRBD1 or TRBD2 (5 bases each). The V gene's germline CDR1 is LNHNV and CDR2 YYDKDF (reference sequence). Trimming removed 0 bases from V and 1 base from J, with 11 bases in between. This CDR3 region has 16 residues.

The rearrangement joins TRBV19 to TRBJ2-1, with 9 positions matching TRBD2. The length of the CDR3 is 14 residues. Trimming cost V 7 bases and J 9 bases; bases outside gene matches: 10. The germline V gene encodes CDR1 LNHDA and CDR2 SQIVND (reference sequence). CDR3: CASTPLAGGAEQFF. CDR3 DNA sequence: TGTGCCAGTACTCCTTTGGCGGGAGGGGCTGAGCAGTTCTTC.

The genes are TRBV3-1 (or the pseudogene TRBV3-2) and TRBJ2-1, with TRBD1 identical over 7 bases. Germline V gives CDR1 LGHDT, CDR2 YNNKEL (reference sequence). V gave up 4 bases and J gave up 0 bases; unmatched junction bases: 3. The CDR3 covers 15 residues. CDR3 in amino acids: CASSPGQNSYNEQFF. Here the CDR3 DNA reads TGTGCCAGCAGCCCGGGACAGAACTCCTACAATGAGCAGTTCTTC.

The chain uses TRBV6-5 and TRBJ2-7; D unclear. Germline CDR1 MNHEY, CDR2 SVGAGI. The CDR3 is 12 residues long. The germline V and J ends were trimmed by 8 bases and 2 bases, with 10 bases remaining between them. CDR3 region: CASGGEAYEQYF. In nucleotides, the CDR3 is TGTGCCAGCGGCGGAGAAGCCTACGAGCAGTACTTC.

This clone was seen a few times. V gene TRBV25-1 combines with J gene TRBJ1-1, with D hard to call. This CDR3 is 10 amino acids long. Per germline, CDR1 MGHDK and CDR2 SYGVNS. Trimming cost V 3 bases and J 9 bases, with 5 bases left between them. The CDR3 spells CASSDGKAFF. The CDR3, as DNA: TGTGCCAGCAGTGACGGAAAAGCTTTCTTT.

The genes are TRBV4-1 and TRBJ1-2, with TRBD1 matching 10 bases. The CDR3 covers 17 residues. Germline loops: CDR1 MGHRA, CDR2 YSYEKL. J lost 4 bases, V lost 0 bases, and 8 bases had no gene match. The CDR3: CASSQDRGTGAVYGYTF. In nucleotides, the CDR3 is TGCGCCAGCAGCCAAGATAGGGGGACAGGGGCGGTCTATGGCTACACCTTC.

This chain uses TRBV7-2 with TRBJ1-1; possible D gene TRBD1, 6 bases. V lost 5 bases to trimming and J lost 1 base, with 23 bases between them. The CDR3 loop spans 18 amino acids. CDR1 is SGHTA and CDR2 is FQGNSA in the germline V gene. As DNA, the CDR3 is TGTGCCAGCAGCCGCACCGTACACAGGGCTGGGCCGAACACTGAAGCTTTCTTT. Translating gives CASSRTVHRAGPNTEAFF. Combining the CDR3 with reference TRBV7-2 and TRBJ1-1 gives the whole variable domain GAGVSQSPSNKVTEKGKDVELRCDPISGHTALYWYRQSLGQGLEFLIYFQGNSAPDKSGLPSDRFSAERTGGSVSTLTIQRTQQEDSAVYLCASSRTVHRAGPNTEAFFGQGTRLTVV.

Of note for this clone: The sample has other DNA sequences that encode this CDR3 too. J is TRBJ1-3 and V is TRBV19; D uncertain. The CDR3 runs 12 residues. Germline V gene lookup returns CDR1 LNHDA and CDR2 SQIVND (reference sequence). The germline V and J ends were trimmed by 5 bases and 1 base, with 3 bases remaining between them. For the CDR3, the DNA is TGTGCCAGTAGTCCGTCTGGAAACACCATATATTTT. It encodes CASSPSGNTIYF. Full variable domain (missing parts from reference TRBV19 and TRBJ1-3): DGGITQSPKYLFRKEGQNVTLSCEQNLNHDAMYWYRQDPGQGLRLIYYSQIVNDFQKGDIAEGYSVSREKKESFPLTVTSAQKNPTAFYLCASSPSGNTIYFGEGSWLTVV.

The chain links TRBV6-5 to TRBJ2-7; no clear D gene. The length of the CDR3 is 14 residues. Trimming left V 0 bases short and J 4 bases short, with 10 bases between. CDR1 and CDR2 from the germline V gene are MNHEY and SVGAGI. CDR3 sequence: CASSYSIKGYEQYF. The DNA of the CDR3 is TGTGCCAGCAGTTACTCGATTAAGGGTTACGAGCAGTACTTC.

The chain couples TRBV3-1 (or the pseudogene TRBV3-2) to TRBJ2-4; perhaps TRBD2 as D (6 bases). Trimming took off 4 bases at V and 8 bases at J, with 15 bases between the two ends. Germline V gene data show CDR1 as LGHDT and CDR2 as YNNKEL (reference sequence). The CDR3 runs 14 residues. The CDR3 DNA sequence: TGTGCCAGCAGCCGTCGGGGGACTCCAGACATTCAGTACTTC. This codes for CASSRRGTPDIQYF.

CDR3 sequence: CASSKEGYTEAFF. CDR3 DNA sequence: TGTGCCAGTAGTAAAGAGGGGTACACTGAAGCTTTCTTT. V is TRBV19 and J is TRBJ1-1; the D gene is possibly TRBD1 (5 bases). CDR3 length: 13 residues. Trimming shortened V by 4 bases and J by 3 bases, and 9 bases separated the two germline ends. Germline V gene lookup returns CDR1 LNHDA and CDR2 SQIVND (reference sequence). The complete variable domain, with remaining parts taken from reference TRBV19 and TRBJ1-1, reads DGGITQSPKYLFRKEGQNVTLSCEQNLNHDAMYWYRQDPGQGLRLIYYSQIVNDFQKGDIAEGYSVSREKKESFPLTVTSAQKNPTAFYLCASSKEGYTEAFFGQGTRLTVV.

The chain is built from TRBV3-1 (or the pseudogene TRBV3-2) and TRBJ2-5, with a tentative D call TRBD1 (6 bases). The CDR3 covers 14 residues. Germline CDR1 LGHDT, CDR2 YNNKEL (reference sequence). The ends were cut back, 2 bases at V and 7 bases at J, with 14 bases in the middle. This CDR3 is CASSQNEGVGTQYF. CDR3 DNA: TGTGCCAGCAGCCAAAATGAGGGGGTCGGGACCCAGTACTTC.

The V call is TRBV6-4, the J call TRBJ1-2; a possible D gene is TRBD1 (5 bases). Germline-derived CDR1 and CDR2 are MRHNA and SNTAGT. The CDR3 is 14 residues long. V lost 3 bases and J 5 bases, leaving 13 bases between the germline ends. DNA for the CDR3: TGTGCCAGCAGTGAGGAGGCGGGGGATTATGGCTACACCTTC. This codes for CASSEEAGDYGYTF.